This passage covers 14 T cell receptor beta chains from one sample sequenced in a study of T cell repertoires in cytomegalovirus infection. Their target antigens are unknown. TCRdb redid the calling of the reads with MiXCR, one entry per CDR3 protein. Among about 570,000 distinct CDR3 sequences listed, approximately 40% were seen once. This material consisted of cultured PBMCs, taken from culture after CMV antigen stimulation. The source of these receptors is a human donor in good health (CMV status not recorded). Some clones in this sample may be carry-over from other donors' samples.

The CDR3 reads CASSPRTNEQFF. The CDR3 nucleotides are TGTGCCAGCAGTCCTAGGACCAATGAGCAGTTCTTC. The chain has TRBV27 and TRBJ2-1; D is unresolved. CDR1 is MNHEY, CDR2 SMNVEV, per germline (reference sequence). The CDR3 loop spans 12 amino acids. The V end lost 5 bases, the J end lost 6 bases, and 8 bases lay between the germline ends.

The chain is built from TRBV10-3 and TRBJ1-4, with D maybe TRBD1 (6 bases). Germline assignment: CDR1 ENHRY and CDR2 SYGVKD. Trimming stripped 5 bases from V and 6 bases from J, with 19 bases between. This CDR3 region has 16 residues. In DNA form, the CDR3 reads TGTGCCATCAGTCCGACAGGCCATAAGGATTATGAAAAACTGTTTTTT. Encoded protein: CAISPTGHKDYEKLFF.

The genes are TRBV12-3 or TRBV12-4 and TRBJ2-5; D is unclear. CDR3 size: 12 residues. Trimming took 6 bases from V and 7 from J, leaving 12 bases between them. CDR3 bases: TGTGCCAGCAGCGCCATAGAGGCGACCCAGTACTTC. It specifies CASSAIEATQYF.

The chain has TRBV10-3 and TRBJ1-4; 9 bases are shared with TRBD1. The CDR3 has 14 residues. Germline loops: CDR1 ENHRY, CDR2 SYGVKD. Trimming at V came to 6 bases and at J to 6 bases, leaving 5 bases not matched to a gene. The CDR3 here is CAIRGTGRDEKLFF. In DNA form, the CDR3 reads TGTGCCATCAGGGGGACAGGGAGAGATGAAAAACTGTTTTTT.

This clonotype has just a few counts. V gene TRBV7-8 combines with J gene TRBJ2-3, with 11 positions matching TRBD2. The germline V gene encodes CDR1 SGHVS and CDR2 FQNEAQ. The ends lost 4 bases at V and 2 bases at J; junction bases unmatched: 8. CDR3 size: 17 residues. The DNA of the CDR3 is TGTGCCAGCAGCTCTCAGGGACTAGCGGCCGTCACAGATACGCAGTATTTT. This gives the protein CASSSQGLAAVTDTQYF.

This clonotype was seen a few times. This chain links TRBV7-9 with TRBJ2-5; D may be TRBD2 (6 bases). Trimming stripped 4 bases from V and 2 bases from J, with 20 bases between. The CDR3 sequence is 17 residues long. Germline V gives CDR1 SEHNR, CDR2 FQNEAQ (reference sequence). The CDR3 loop is CASSSGWEEPSQETQYF. CDR3 DNA: TGTGCCAGCAGCTCTGGTTGGGAGGAACCTTCACAAGAGACCCAGTACTTC.

This clonotype has only a few counts. The gene calls are TRBV7-8 and TRBJ2-4, with 7 nucleotides matching TRBD1. Germline values: CDR1 SGHVS, CDR2 FQNEAQ. The CDR3 consists of 15 residues. The V gene end was trimmed by 2 bases and the J gene end by 7 bases; junction bases not matched to a gene: 8. The CDR3, as DNA: TGTGCCAGCAGCTTAATGAAAGGGGGCTTTAACATTCAGTACTTC. This encodes CASSLMKGGFNIQYF. Variable domain in full (rest from reference TRBV7-8 and TRBJ2-4): GAGVSQSPRYKVAKRGQDVALRCDPISGHVSLFWYQQALGQGPEFLTYFQNEAQLDKSGLPSDRFFAERPEGSVSTLKIQRTQQEDSAVYLCASSLMKGGFNIQYFGAGTRLSVL.

The V and J genes are TRBV6-8 and TRBJ2-1; 7 bases are a match to TRBD2. Germline CDR1 and CDR2: MNHGY and SAAAGT. V gave up 5 bases and J gave up 6 bases; unmatched junction bases: 13. The CDR3 contains 16 residues. The CDR3 loop is CASSGVGGTLVNEQFF. Written as DNA, the CDR3 is TGTGCCAGCAGTGGGGTGGGGGGGACTCTTGTCAATGAGCAGTTCTTC.

V gene TRBV9 combines with J gene TRBJ1-5, with D unresolved. The CDR3 runs to 15 residues. Germline CDR1 and CDR2: SGDLS and YYNGEE. V was trimmed by 4 bases and J by 3 bases, leaving 14 bases between them. CDR3 sequence (DNA): TGTGCCAGCAGCACCACACCCGGTGACAATCAGCCCCAGCATTTT. Amino acid sequence: CASSTTPGDNQPQHF.

This clonotype appeared once. A much larger clone lies a single base off, so this may be a read error. The chain couples TRBV11-1 to TRBJ2-5; D is possibly TRBD2 (6 bases). Germline assignment: CDR1 SGHAT and CDR2 FQDESV (reference sequence). The CDR3 length is 15 residues. V lost 5 bases and J 7 bases, leaving 20 bases between the germline ends. The CDR3 spells CASSRTAGPLGTQYF. The CDR3 DNA follows: TGTGCCAGCAGCCGAACTGCGGGGCCCCTGGGGACCCAGTACTTC.

This clonotype has more than one count but fewer than ten. The J gene is TRBJ2-7, the V gene TRBV6-6, with a tentative D call TRBD1 (5 bases). Between the trimmed V and J ends, which lost 8 bases and 1 base, there was a span of 12 bases. This CDR3 is built from 13 residues. Germline V CDR1 and CDR2: MNHNY, SVGAGI (reference sequence). As DNA, the CDR3 is TGTGCCAGCGGCGTACGGACATCCTACGAGCAGTACTTC. Translated, it gives CASGVRTSYEQYF.

This clonotype was found a few times. The chain uses TRBV4-2 and TRBJ2-1; D is ambiguous. V was pared by 0 bases and J by 12 bases, with 9 bases between. CDR1 LGHNA and CDR2 YNFKEQ come from the germline V gene. CDR3 length: 12 residues. DNA of the CDR3: TGTGCCAGCAGCCAAGATGAAGGGTTGCAGTTCTTC. Amino acid sequence: CASSQDEGLQFF.

The chain carries TRBV7-8 and TRBJ1-6, with D possibly matching TRBD1 (5 bases). The ends were cut back, 2 bases at V and 9 bases at J, with 8 bases in the middle. Germline values: CDR1 SGHVS, CDR2 FQNEAQ. The CDR3 length is 13 residues. CDR3 sequence: CASSLIRGSPLHF. CDR3 sequence (DNA): TGTGCCAGCAGCTTAATAAGGGGTTCACCCCTCCACTTT.

CDR3 amino acids: CASSEYWLTQETQYF. The CDR3 nucleotides are TGTGCCAGCAGTGAATATTGGCTAACCCAAGAGACCCAGTACTTC. This sequence joins TRBV6-1 and TRBJ2-5; D gene unclear. This CDR3 has 15 residues. The V and J ends lost 2 bases and 1 base respectively, with 11 bases between them. The germline CDR1 and CDR2 sequences are MNHNS and SASEGT.